A selection of T cell receptor beta chains follows, all from one sample in a study of blood T cells in healthy people across ages. Using its own MiXCR run on the 5' RACE reads, TCRdb lists one record per CDR3 protein. This table has more than 900,000 distinct CDR3 sequences, 25% to 35% appearing once. The data were also submitted as part of a second study, on T cells of mothers and their children.

Sequenced sample: blood. The receptor set was obtained from a woman in her forties in good health. Each CDR3 is given with its conserved first and last residue. The D gene is left open where the match is weak. Rows give clone size only sometimes, using once, few, many, or a class for an expanded clone.

cdr3_nt | cdr3_aa | clone_size | d_call | j_call | v_call
TGCAGTGCAGACCCGGGGGCCCAATACAATGAGCAGTTCTTC | CSADPGAQYNEQFF | many | NA | TRBJ2-1 | TRBV20-1
TGTGCCAGCAGTTTAGTTGGAGGGCGGCAGCCCCAGCATTTT | CASSLVGGRQPQHF | NA | NA | TRBJ1-5 | TRBV12-3/TRBV12-4
TGCGCCAGCAGCTTCAGCGGCTCCCAAGAGACCCAGTACTTC | CASSFSGSQETQYF | many | NA | TRBJ2-5 | TRBV5-1
TGTGCCATCAGCCCGGGACTAGCGAAAGAGACCCAGTACTTC | CAISPGLAKETQYF | many | TRBD2 | TRBJ2-5 | TRBV10-3
TGTGCCAGCCGTACTGACAGGGCCGAGCAGTACTTC | CASRTDRAEQYF | few | TRBD1 | TRBJ2-7 | TRBV7-9
TGTGCCAGCAGCTGGGCCGCTAGCGGGGTTGATTACGAGCAGTACTTC | CASSWAASGVDYEQYF | NA | TRBD2 | TRBJ2-7 | TRBV7-2
TGCGCCAGTGGCCAAGACCTGGCGGGGGGGCCAATAGATACGCAGTATTTT | CASGQDLAGGPIDTQYF | once | TRBD2 | TRBJ2-3 | TRBV4-1
TGTGCCAGCAGCCAGGGGGTAGGTTCACCCCTCCACTTT | CASSQGVGSPLHF | few | NA | TRBJ1-6 | TRBV3-1
TGCAGCCCCAGGGAAAGGGAGACCCAGTACTTC | CSPRERETQYF | NA | NA | TRBJ2-5 | TRBV20-1
TGCGCCAGCAGCCTATATATGACAGGCTACGAGCAGTACTTC | CASSLYMTGYEQYF | many | NA | TRBJ2-7 | TRBV5-1
TGCGCCAGCAGCCTGGAAGGGGCCGGGCTTCTCTATGGCTACACCTTC | CASSLEGAGLLYGYTF | many | NA | TRBJ1-2 | TRBV5-1
TGCAGCGGTGTACAGGGGGCCTACGAGCAGTACTTC | CSGVQGAYEQYF | NA | TRBD1 | TRBJ2-7 | TRBV29-1
TGTGCCAGCAGTCCTATGACTAGTGAGGAGACCCAGTACTTC | CASSPMTSEETQYF | NA | NA | TRBJ2-5 | TRBV12-3/TRBV12-4
TGTGCCAGCAGCTTCTCCCACCGGGACACCAGCAATCAGCCCCAGCATTTT | CASSFSHRDTSNQPQHF | NA | NA | TRBJ1-5 | TRBV5-6
TGCGCCAGCAGCCGTCCTACCGACAGGCCTCGGGCTTTCTTT | CASSRPTDRPRAFF | few | NA | TRBJ1-1 | TRBV5-1
TGCAGCGTTGACGGGGGGACTTACAATGAGCAGTTCTTC | CSVDGGTYNEQFF | NA | TRBD2 | TRBJ2-1 | TRBV29-1
TGCAGTGCTAAGTCACTAGCGGGGGGCTCCTACAATGAGCAGTACTTC | CSAKSLAGGSYNEQYF | NA | TRBD2 | TRBJ2-7 | TRBV20-1
TGTGCCTGGAGTGGGGGGCTTTCCTACGAGCAGTACTTC | CAWSGGLSYEQYF | few | NA | TRBJ2-7 | TRBV30
TGTGCCAGTGAACTCGGGGGGGCCACAGATACGCAGTATTTT | CASELGGATDTQYF | NA | TRBD2 | TRBJ2-3 | TRBV6-4
TGTGCCACCAGTGATTTGGCGGGGGAGGAAGATACGCAGTATTTT | CATSDLAGEEDTQYF | many | TRBD2 | TRBJ2-3 | TRBV24-1
TGTGCCAGCAGGAAAGGGACAGGCGCTGAAGCTTTCTTT | CASRKGTGAEAFF | NA | TRBD1 | TRBJ1-1 | TRBV2
TGTGCCAGCAGCCAACTCCGGGGGCTCGAGCAGTACTTC | CASSQLRGLEQYF | NA | NA | TRBJ2-7 | TRBV7-2
TGTGCCAGCAGTTTCCTACGATATATCTCTGGAAACACCATATATTTT | CASSFLRYISGNTIYF | NA | NA | TRBJ1-3 | TRBV12-3/TRBV12-4
TGTGCCAGCAGCTTGGGTGTTAGCGGGGGCTCTTACAATGAGCAGTTCTTC | CASSLGVSGGSYNEQFF | many | TRBD2 | TRBJ2-1 | TRBV5-5
TGTGCCAGCAGTTTAAGCCCAGACGGGGAGACCTACGAGCAGTACTTC | CASSLSPDGETYEQYF | NA | NA | TRBJ2-7 | TRBV27
TGCAGTGCCGACCCACGCTCACTTAAAGGGACCAGCACAGATACGCAGTATTTT | CSADPRSLKGTSTDTQYF | NA | NA | TRBJ2-3 | TRBV20-1
TGTGCCAGACCGATTGGCCTTTGGGGGGGCACAGATACGCAGTATTTT | CARPIGLWGGTDTQYF | many | NA | TRBJ2-3 | TRBV7-3
TGTGCCAGCAGCTTAGAGGCGTCAGTTGTCTGGAATGAGCAGTTCTTC | CASSLEASVVWNEQFF | few | NA | TRBJ2-1 | TRBV7-2
TGTGCCAGCAGCGTAGAAGGGGGGGCCCTCGAGCAGTTCTTC | CASSVEGGALEQFF | few | NA | TRBJ2-1 | TRBV9
TGCAGTGCTCAAGAGGGACAGGGGACCTACGAGCAGTACTTC | CSAQEGQGTYEQYF | few | TRBD1 | TRBJ2-7 | TRBV20-1
TGTGCCAGCAGTGCTTTTAAGACAGGAGAAATGAACACTGAAGCTTTCTTT | CASSAFKTGEMNTEAFF | NA | NA | TRBJ1-1 | TRBV25-1
TGTGCCAGCAGTGCCCGGACAGGGCGGATCGAGCAGTACTTC | CASSARTGRIEQYF | once | TRBD1 | TRBJ2-7 | TRBV25-1
TGTGCCAGCAGTCGTAGCGGGGGGCCGACAGATACGCAGTATTTT | CASSRSGGPTDTQYF | NA | TRBD2 | TRBJ2-3 | TRBV12-3/TRBV12-4
TGCGCCAGCAGCTTGGCCGGGGGGCGTAACACAGATACGCAGTATTTT | CASSLAGGRNTDTQYF | many | NA | TRBJ2-3 | TRBV5-1
TGCGCCAGCAGCCAGGACAGAGCTCTGGTTTGGGGGGCCAACGTCCTGACTTTC | CASSQDRALVWGANVLTF | NA | NA | TRBJ2-6 | TRBV5-1
TGTGGGATCGGGACTAGCGGGGGCAATGAGCAGTTCTTC | CGIGTSGGNEQFF | NA | TRBD2 | TRBJ2-1 | TRBV28
TGTGCCAGCACCCCAAGGGGGATAGGCACTGAAGCTTTCTTT | CASTPRGIGTEAFF | few | NA | TRBJ1-1 | TRBV5-5
TGTGCCAGCAGCTTGACAGGGGTTAACGAAAAACTGTTTTTT | CASSLTGVNEKLFF | many | TRBD1 | TRBJ1-4 | TRBV7-6
TGCAGCGTTTGGACTAGCGGGGGGCTGTGGGAGCAGTACTTC | CSVWTSGGLWEQYF | many | TRBD2 | TRBJ2-7 | TRBV29-1
TGTGCCAGCATCGCCCTACAGGGAAACACCGGGGAGCTGTTTTTT | CASIALQGNTGELFF | few | NA | TRBJ2-2 | TRBV12-3/TRBV12-4
TGTGCCAGCAGTTTCCTCGACAAGCGTTTCGTTGAAGGGGCCAACGTCCTGACTTTC | CASSFLDKRFVEGANVLTF | many | NA | TRBJ2-6 | TRBV6-5
TGTGCCAGCAGCCAATATCCACAGGGGAAGCGTGGCTACACCTTC | CASSQYPQGKRGYTF | many | TRBD1 | TRBJ1-2 | TRBV3-1
TGTGCCAGCAGCGTAGGAGGACTAGCGGGCGCACTTACCTACAATGAGCAGTTCTTC | CASSVGGLAGALTYNEQFF | many | TRBD2 | TRBJ2-1 | TRBV9
TGTGCCAGCAGCCAAGAGCCGTCGGACGGAGGTTACGAGCAGTACTTC | CASSQEPSDGGYEQYF | NA | NA | TRBJ2-7 | TRBV3-1
TGTGCCATCAGGGCTGGACTAGCGGAGAGGCAGTTCTTC | CAIRAGLAERQFF | NA | TRBD2 | TRBJ2-1 | TRBV10-3
TGCAGCGTTGCCGCCGGGACAGGGGGTTCACCCCTCCACTTT | CSVAAGTGGSPLHF | NA | TRBD1 | TRBJ1-6 | TRBV29-1
TGTGCCAGCTGGGGGGTCGGGACAGGCACGATGAACACTGAAGCTTTCTTT | CASWGVGTGTMNTEAFF | NA | TRBD1 | TRBJ1-1 | TRBV6-6
TGCGCCAGCGGCACGGACAGGGGATACTATGGCTACACCTTC | CASGTDRGYYGYTF | NA | TRBD1 | TRBJ1-2 | TRBV5-1
TGCGCCAGCAGCAACTCTTGGCGGGGCAGCACAGATACGCAGTATTTT | CASSNSWRGSTDTQYF | few | NA | TRBJ2-3 | TRBV4-3
TGCGCCAGCAGCTTGGGGGGGTGGAATCAGCCCCAGCATTTT | CASSLGGWNQPQHF | few | NA | TRBJ1-5 | TRBV5-1
TGCGCCAGCACCCCTTGGGATAGCGGTTCCTACGAGCAGTACTTC | CASTPWDSGSYEQYF | NA | NA | TRBJ2-7 | TRBV5-1
TGCAGCGTGCTCCTCGACAGGGCCGGCGAGCAGTACTTC | CSVLLDRAGEQYF | once | TRBD1 | TRBJ2-7 | TRBV29-1
TGTGCCAGCAACCCTCACCTAAACTATGGCTACACCTTC | CASNPHLNYGYTF | NA | NA | TRBJ1-2 | TRBV12-3/TRBV12-4
TGTGCCAGCAGCGCCGGACAGGTTTTTTACGAGCAGTACTTC | CASSAGQVFYEQYF | many | TRBD1 | TRBJ2-7 | TRBV9